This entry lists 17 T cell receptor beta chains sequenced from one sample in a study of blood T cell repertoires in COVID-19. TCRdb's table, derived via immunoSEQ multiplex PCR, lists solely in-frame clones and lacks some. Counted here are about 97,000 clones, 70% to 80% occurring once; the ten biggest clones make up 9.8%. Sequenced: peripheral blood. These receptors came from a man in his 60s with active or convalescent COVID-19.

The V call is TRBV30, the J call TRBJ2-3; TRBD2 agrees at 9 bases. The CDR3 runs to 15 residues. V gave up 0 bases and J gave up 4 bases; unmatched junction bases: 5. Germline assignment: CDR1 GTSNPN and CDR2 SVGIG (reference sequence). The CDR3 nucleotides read TGTGCCTGGAGTGTAGGGGGACTAGCAGCAGATACGCAGTATTTT. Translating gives CAWSVGGLAADTQYF. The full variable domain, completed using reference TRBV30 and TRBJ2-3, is SQTIHQWPATLVQPVGSPLSLECTVEGTSNPNLYWYRQAAGRGLQLLFYSVGIGQISSEVPQNLSASRPQDRQFILSSKKLLLSDSGFYLCAWSVGGLAADTQYFGPGTRLTVL.

CDR3 DNA sequence: TGTGCCAGCAGCTCCGGACTAGGGGTTGGCGATGAGCAGTTCTTC. Amino acids: CASSSGLGVGDEQFF. This sequence joins TRBV5-4 and TRBJ2-1; 7 positions match TRBD2. The CDR3 contains 15 residues. The germline V gene has CDR1 SGHNT and CDR2 YYREEE (reference sequence). J lost 8 bases, V lost 3 bases, and 11 bases had no gene match.

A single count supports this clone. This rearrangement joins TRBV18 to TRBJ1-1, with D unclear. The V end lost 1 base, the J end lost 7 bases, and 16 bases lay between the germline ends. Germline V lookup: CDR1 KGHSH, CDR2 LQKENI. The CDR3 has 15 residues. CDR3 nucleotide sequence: TGTGCCAGCTCACCACTTTTTTGGACGAGCGGTGAAGCTTTCTTT. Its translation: CASSPLFWTSGEAFF.

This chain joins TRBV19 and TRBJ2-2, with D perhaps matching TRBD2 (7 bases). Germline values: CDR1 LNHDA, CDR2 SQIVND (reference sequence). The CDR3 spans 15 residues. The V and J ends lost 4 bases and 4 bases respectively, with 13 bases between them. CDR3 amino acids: CASSKGDYSTGELFF. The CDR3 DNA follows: TGTGCCAGTAGTAAGGGGGACTATTCCACCGGGGAGCTGTTTTTT.

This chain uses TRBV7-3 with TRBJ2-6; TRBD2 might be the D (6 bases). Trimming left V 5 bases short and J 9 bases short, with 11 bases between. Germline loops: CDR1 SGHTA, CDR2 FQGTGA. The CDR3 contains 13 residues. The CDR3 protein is CASSPGLRNVLTF. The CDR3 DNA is TGTGCCAGCAGCCCGGGACTTCGCAACGTCCTGACTTTC.

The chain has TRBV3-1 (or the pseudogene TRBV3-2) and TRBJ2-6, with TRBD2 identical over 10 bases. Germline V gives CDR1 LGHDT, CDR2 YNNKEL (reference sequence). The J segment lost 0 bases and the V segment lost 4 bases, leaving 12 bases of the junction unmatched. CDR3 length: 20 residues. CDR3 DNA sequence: TGTGCCAGCAGCCTTCGGGTCGGGAGACTAGCGGGCTCTGGGGCCAACGTCCTGACTTTC. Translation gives CASSLRVGRLAGSGANVLTF.

The CDR3 region is CASSLQGNEQFF. The CDR3 nucleotides read TGTGCCAGCAGCCTACAGGGGAATGAGCAGTTCTTC. The J gene is TRBJ2-1, the V gene TRBV28; TRBD1 matches at 7 bases. The length of the CDR3 is 12 residues. V lost 6 bases to trimming and J lost 7 bases; unmatched junction nucleotides: 3. From germline, CDR1 is MDHEN and CDR2 SYDVKM.

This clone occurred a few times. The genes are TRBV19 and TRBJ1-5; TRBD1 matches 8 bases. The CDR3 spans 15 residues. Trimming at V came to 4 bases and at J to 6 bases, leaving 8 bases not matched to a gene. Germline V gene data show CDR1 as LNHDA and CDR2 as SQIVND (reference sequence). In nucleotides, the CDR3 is TGTGCCAGTAGTACATCAGGGGGCCGAAGTCAGCCCCAGCATTTT. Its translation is CASSTSGGRSQPQHF.

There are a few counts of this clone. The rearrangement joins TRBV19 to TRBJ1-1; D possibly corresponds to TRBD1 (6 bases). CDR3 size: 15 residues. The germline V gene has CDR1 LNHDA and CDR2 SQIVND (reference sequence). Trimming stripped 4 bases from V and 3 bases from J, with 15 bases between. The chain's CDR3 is CASSNRGEGDTEAFF. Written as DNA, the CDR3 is TGTGCCAGTAGTAATCGAGGGGAGGGGGACACTGAAGCTTTCTTT. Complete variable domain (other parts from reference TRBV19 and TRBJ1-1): DGGITQSPKYLFRKEGQNVTLSCEQNLNHDAMYWYRQDPGQGLRLIYYSQIVNDFQKGDIAEGYSVSREKKESFPLTVTSAQKNPTAFYLCASSNRGEGDTEAFFGQGTRLTVV.

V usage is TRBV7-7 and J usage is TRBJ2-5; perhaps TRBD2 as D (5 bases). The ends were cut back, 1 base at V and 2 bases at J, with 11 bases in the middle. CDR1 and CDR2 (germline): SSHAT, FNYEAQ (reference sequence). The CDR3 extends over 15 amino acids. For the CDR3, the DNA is TGTGCCAGCAGCTTAGGCGGGCTAGCTCAAGAGACCCAGTACTTC. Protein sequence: CASSLGGLAQETQYF.

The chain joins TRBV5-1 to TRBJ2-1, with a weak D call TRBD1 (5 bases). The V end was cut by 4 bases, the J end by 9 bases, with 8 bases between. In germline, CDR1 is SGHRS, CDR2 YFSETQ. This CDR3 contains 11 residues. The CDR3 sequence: CASSADSEQFF. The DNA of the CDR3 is TGCGCCAGCAGCGCTGACAGTGAGCAGTTCTTC.

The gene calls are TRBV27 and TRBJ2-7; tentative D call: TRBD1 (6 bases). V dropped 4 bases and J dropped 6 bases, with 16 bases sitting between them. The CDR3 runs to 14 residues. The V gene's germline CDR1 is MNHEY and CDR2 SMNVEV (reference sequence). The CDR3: CASSSLTGLGEQYF. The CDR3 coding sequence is TGTGCCAGCAGTTCCCTGACAGGCCTGGGCGAGCAGTACTTC.

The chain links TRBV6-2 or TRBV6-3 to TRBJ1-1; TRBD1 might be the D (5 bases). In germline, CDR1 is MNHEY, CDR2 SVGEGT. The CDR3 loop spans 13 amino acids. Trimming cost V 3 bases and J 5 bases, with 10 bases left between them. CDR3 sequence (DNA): TGTGCCAGCAGTTATGGGGGGGGGACTGAAGCTTTCTTT. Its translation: CASSYGGGTEAFF.

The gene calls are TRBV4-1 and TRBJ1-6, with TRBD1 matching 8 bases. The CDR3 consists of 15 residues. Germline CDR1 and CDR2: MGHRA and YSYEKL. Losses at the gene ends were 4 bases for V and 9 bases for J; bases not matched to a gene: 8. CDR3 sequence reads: CASSPQGAEGSPLHF. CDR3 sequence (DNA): TGCGCCAGCAGCCCCCAGGGGGCGGAGGGTTCACCCCTCCACTTT.

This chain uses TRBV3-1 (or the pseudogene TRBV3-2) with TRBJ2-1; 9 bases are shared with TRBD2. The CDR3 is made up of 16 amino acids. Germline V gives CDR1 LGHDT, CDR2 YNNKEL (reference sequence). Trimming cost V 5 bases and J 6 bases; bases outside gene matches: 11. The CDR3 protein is CASSAPVTSGRNEQFF. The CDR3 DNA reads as TGTGCCAGCAGCGCCCCGGTGACTAGCGGACGCAATGAGCAGTTCTTC.

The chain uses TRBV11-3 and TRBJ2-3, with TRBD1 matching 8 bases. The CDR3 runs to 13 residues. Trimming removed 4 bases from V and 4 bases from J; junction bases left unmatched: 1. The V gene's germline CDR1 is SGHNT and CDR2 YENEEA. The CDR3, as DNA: TGTGCCAGCAGCTCACAGGGGGCAGATACGCAGTATTTT. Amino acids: CASSSQGADTQYF.

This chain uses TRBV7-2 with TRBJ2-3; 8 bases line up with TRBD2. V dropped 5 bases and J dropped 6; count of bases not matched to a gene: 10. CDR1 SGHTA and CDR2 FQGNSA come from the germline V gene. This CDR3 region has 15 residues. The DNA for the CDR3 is TGTGCCAGCAGCCCCTGGAGCGGGAGATCGGATACGCAGTATTTT. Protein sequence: CASSPWSGRSDTQYF.